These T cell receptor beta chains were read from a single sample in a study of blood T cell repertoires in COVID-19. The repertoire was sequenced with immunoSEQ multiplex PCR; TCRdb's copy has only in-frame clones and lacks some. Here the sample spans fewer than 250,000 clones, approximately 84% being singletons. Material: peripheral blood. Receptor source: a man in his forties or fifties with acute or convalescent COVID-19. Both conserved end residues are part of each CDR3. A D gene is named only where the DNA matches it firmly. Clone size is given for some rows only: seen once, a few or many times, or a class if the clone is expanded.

CDR3: CASRAHRAGEEKLFF
DNA: TGTGCCAGCAGGGCGCACCGGGCAGGGGAGGAAAAACTGTTTTTT
V: TRBV6-5
J: TRBJ1-4
D: .
size: .

CDR3: CASSSDRTTNEKLFF
DNA: TGTGCCAGCAGCTCCGACAGGACAACTAATGAAAAACTGTTTTTT
V: TRBV7-9
J: TRBJ1-4
D: .
size: .

CDR3: CASSPRQGQNEKLFF
DNA: TGTGCCAGCAGCCCACGACAGGGACAAAATGAAAAACTGTTTTTT
V: TRBV9
J: TRBJ1-4
D: TRBD1
size: .

CDR3: CASSSYSHEQYF
DNA: TGTGCCAGTAGTTCCTACTCCCACGAGCAGTACTTC
V: TRBV19
J: TRBJ2-7
D: .
size: .

CDR3: CASSPLRGGDGYTF
DNA: TGTGCCAGCTCACCCCTGCGGGGGGGAGATGGCTACACCTTC
V: TRBV18
J: TRBJ1-2
D: .
size: .

CDR3: CASSVAFGQPSGNTIYF
DNA: TGTGCCAGCAGCGTAGCATTCGGACAGCCCTCTGGAAACACCATATATTTT
V: TRBV9
J: TRBJ1-3
D: .
size: .

CDR3: CASSQDWHSYGYTF
DNA: TGTGCCAGCAGCCAAGATTGGCACAGTTATGGCTACACCTTC
V: TRBV3-1/TRBV3-2
J: TRBJ1-2
D: .
size: .

CDR3: CASSPGTHAETQYF
DNA: TGTGCCAGCAGCCCTGGGACTCATGCAGAGACCCAGTACTTC
V: TRBV3-1/TRBV3-2
J: TRBJ2-5
D: .
size: .

CDR3: CASSLDGREGTEAFF
DNA: TGTGCCAGCAGCTTAGACGGCAGGGAAGGGACTGAAGCTTTCTTT
V: TRBV13
J: TRBJ1-1
D: .
size: few

CDR3: CASSPGLAGYSTDTQYF
DNA: TGCGCCAGCAGCCCCGGACTAGCGGGATACAGCACAGATACGCAGTATTTT
V: TRBV5-1
J: TRBJ2-3
D: TRBD2
size: .

CDR3: CASSESGFGEQYF
DNA: TGCGCCAGCAGTGAGTCTGGTTTCGGCGAGCAGTACTTC
V: TRBV10-2
J: TRBJ2-7
D: .
size: .

CDR3: CASSLRVSYEQYF
DNA: TGTGCCAGTAGTCTCCGGGTCTCCTACGAGCAGTACTTC
V: TRBV19
J: TRBJ2-7
D: .
size: few

CDR3: CASSQRGTGRDQPQHF
DNA: TGCGCCAGCAGCCAACGAGGCACAGGGAGGGATCAGCCCCAGCATTTT
V: TRBV4-1
J: TRBJ1-5
D: .
size: .

CDR3: CAISGQGPSSGNTIYF
DNA: TGTGCCATCAGTGGACAGGGGCCGAGCTCTGGAAACACCATATATTTT
V: TRBV10-3
J: TRBJ1-3
D: TRBD1
size: once

CDR3: CASSPSGGTLYF
DNA: TGTGCCAGCAGCCCCAGCGGGGGCACCCTATATTTT
V: TRBV3-1/TRBV3-2
J: TRBJ1-3
D: .
size: .

CDR3: CASRIAGGRSDTQYF
DNA: TGTGCCAGCAGAATAGCGGGGGGGCGTTCAGATACGCAGTATTTT
V: TRBV6-5
J: TRBJ2-3
D: TRBD2
size: .

CDR3: CASSTPFRDSPYSNQPQHF
DNA: TGTGCCAGTAGTACTCCCTTCCGGGACAGCCCATATAGCAATCAGCCCCAGCATTTT
V: TRBV19
J: TRBJ1-5
D: TRBD1
size: .

CDR3: CASSSYNANGYEQYF
DNA: TGTGCCAGCAGCTCTTACAATGCAAATGGCTACGAGCAGTACTTC
V: TRBV7-9
J: TRBJ2-7
D: .
size: .

CDR3: CASSQGQGEKLFF
DNA: TGTGCCAGCAGCCAGGGACAGGGAGAAAAACTGTTTTTT
V: TRBV7-3
J: TRBJ1-4
D: TRBD1
size: .

CDR3: CASSYGARPQHF
DNA: TGTGCCAGCAGTTACGGGGCTCGGCCCCAGCATTTT
V: TRBV6-2/TRBV6-3
J: TRBJ1-5
D: .
size: once

CDR3: CASRTGGEYGYTF
DNA: TGTGCCAGCAGGACAGGGGGTGAATATGGCTACACCTTC
V: TRBV27
J: TRBJ1-2
D: TRBD1
size: .

CDR3: CASRRSGEWYTEAFF
DNA: TGTGCCAGCAGGAGGTCTGGGGAGTGGTACACTGAAGCTTTCTTT
V: TRBV27
J: TRBJ1-1
D: .
size: .